The 20 T cell receptor beta chains reported below all come from one sample, sequenced in a study of shared clonotypes between healthy human individuals (dated by TCRdb to the early 2020s). The protocol used for the library was the immunoSEQ multiplex PCR assay. TCRdb took over this immuneACCESS table, retaining in-frame rearrangements with V and J assigned. Such tables are incomplete; in checked studies, under half of the missing clones stem from an unresolved V gene, and the remainder is unexplained. This sample gives about 2.4 million clones in total; 90% to 95% of them show up just once. Of the sample, around 0.37% is held by the ten largest clones. Sequenced input: naive CD4+ T cells from PBMCs. Explained via the paper, the cell subset or site label denotes: CD45RA+ positively selected. The receptors derive from a man younger than 35 in good health. Some clones in this sample may be carry-over from other donors' samples.

Concerning this clone itself: The junction differs from germline at one of its ends, possibly a read error. The chain employs TRBV2 and TRBJ1-1, with unresolved D. The CDR3 consists of 11 residues. Germline V gene lookup returns CDR1 SNHLY and CDR2 FYNNEI. CDR3 coding DNA: TGTGCCAGCATTGAAGTCACTGAAGCTTTCTTT. Translation: CASIEVTEAFF.

This clone appeared once. This rearrangement joins TRBV19 to TRBJ2-2; D uncertain. The V end was cut by 6 bases, the J end by 4 bases, with 12 bases between. The CDR3 sequence is 14 residues long. In germline, CDR1 is LNHDA, CDR2 SQIVND (reference sequence). CDR3 nucleotide sequence: TGTGCCAGTAGGGCTGGGGATCTCACCGGGGAGCTGTTTTTT. Protein product: CASRAGDLTGELFF.

The chain employs TRBV7-9 and TRBJ2-4; D unclear. V was cut by 4 bases and J by 2 bases, with 3 bases left in between. Per the germline V gene, CDR1 is SEHNR and CDR2 is FQNEAQ (reference sequence). This CDR3 is 12 amino acids long. CDR3 loop: CASSSPKNIQYF. The CDR3 DNA follows: TGTGCCAGCAGCTCGCCCAAAAACATTCAGTACTTC.

V and J are TRBV6-5 and TRBJ1-1, with D uncertain. Germline assignment: CDR1 MNHEY and CDR2 SVGAGI. The CDR3 runs 11 residues. CDR3 sequence reads: CAARMNTEAFF. CDR3 bases: TGTGCGGCCCGGATGAACACTGAAGCTTTCTTT.

The genes are TRBV9 and TRBJ2-1, with D unresolved. Trimming stripped 0 bases from V and 12 bases from J, with 10 bases between. Germline lookup yields CDR1 SGDLS and CDR2 YYNGEE. The length of the CDR3 is 12 residues. The CDR3 sequence is CASSVGFEGQFF. CDR3 bases: TGTGCCAGCAGCGTAGGCTTTGAAGGGCAGTTCTTC.

The rearrangement links TRBV19 to TRBJ2-1; 9 bases are a match to TRBD1. CDR3 length equals 15 residues. The junction had 14 bases not matched to a gene; V was cut back by 5 bases and J by 12 bases. Germline-derived CDR1 and CDR2 are LNHDA and SQIVND (reference sequence). CDR3 region: CASSPTPGQGSGQFF. The CDR3 DNA is TGTGCCAGTAGTCCCACACCGGGACAGGGCTCCGGGCAGTTCTTC.

V gene TRBV6-6 combines with J gene TRBJ2-3; D gene unclear. Germline-derived CDR1 and CDR2 are MNHNY and SVGAGI (reference sequence). The CDR3 is made up of 16 amino acids. V was pared by 0 bases and J by 6 bases, with 16 bases between. The CDR3 region is CASSYSELSLSDTQYF. The CDR3 DNA follows: TGTGCCAGCAGTTACTCGGAACTAAGCCTCTCGGATACGCAGTATTTT.

The V and J genes are TRBV7-8 and TRBJ2-5, with D perhaps TRBD2 (7 bases). Judging by the DNA end, TRBJ2-7 fits better; the J call may be wrong. This CDR3 comprises 14 residues. Germline V gene data show CDR1 as SGHVS and CDR2 as FQNEAQ. The CDR3 DNA follows: TGTGCCAGCAGCCACAGGGAGGGGGGATACGAGCAGTACTTC. It encodes CASSHREGGYEQYF.

The chain links TRBV6-1 to TRBJ2-2, with D hard to call. Looked up from germline, CDR1 is MNHNS and CDR2 is SASEGT. The V end lost 9 bases, the J end lost 1 base, and 9 bases lay between the germline ends. The CDR3 contains 13 residues. The CDR3 reads CAREDGNTGELFF. The CDR3 coding sequence is TGTGCCAGAGAAGACGGGAACACCGGGGAGCTGTTTTTT.

This clone turned up a few times. The chain combines TRBV10-3 with TRBJ1-1; weak D call: TRBD1 (5 bases). Trimming cost V 4 bases and J 6 bases, with 12 bases left between them. CDR1 ENHRY and CDR2 SYGVKD come from the germline V gene. This CDR3 is built from 13 residues. For the CDR3, the DNA is TGTGCCATCAGTGTTAACGGGGCGGCTGAAGCTTTCTTT. Protein: CAISVNGAAEAFF.

V gene TRBV6-5 combines with J gene TRBJ2-7; D is possibly TRBD1 (5 bases). The CDR3 loop spans 15 amino acids. Trimming took 7 bases from V and 5 from J, leaving 21 bases between them. CDR1 and CDR2 from the germline V gene are MNHEY and SVGAGI. This CDR3 is CASTLFQGNRNEQYF. CDR3 nucleotides: TGTGCCAGCACCCTATTTCAGGGAAACCGAAACGAGCAGTACTTC.

This clone has just one count. This chain uses TRBV5-1 with TRBJ2-3; 7 bases fit TRBD1. J gave up 4 bases and V 4 bases, and 12 bases lay outside the gene matches. This CDR3 is built from 16 residues. Germline V gene sequence: CDR1 SGHRS, CDR2 YFSETQ. This CDR3 reads CASSLVGHRGSDTQYF. CDR3 in DNA: TGCGCCAGCAGCCTGGTCGGGCACAGGGGCTCAGATACGCAGTATTTT.

This clone was detected once. V usage is TRBV6-6 and J usage is TRBJ2-3; D gene unclear. Trimming removed 3 bases from V and 2 bases from J, with 6 bases in between. This CDR3 has 13 amino acids. Germline V lookup: CDR1 MNHNY, CDR2 SVGAGI (reference sequence). The CDR3 sequence: CASSYGITDTQYF. Here the CDR3 DNA reads TGTGCCAGCAGTTATGGGATCACAGATACGCAGTATTTT.

The CDR3 nucleotides are TGTGCCAGCAGACCTGGCAGCAGCTCCTACAATGAGCAGTTCTTC. This codes for CASRPGSSSYNEQFF. The chain combines TRBV9 with TRBJ2-1; D not resolved. The V end was cut by 5 bases, the J end by 0 bases, with 12 bases between. This CDR3 comprises 15 residues. The V gene's germline CDR1 is SGDLS and CDR2 YYNGEE.

As concerns this clone: This specimen includes other DNA sequences encoding the same CDR3. The CDR3 coding sequence is TGTGCCAGCTCACCCGCATCAGGGTACGAGCAGTACTTC. Translation: CASSPASGYEQYF. The chain combines TRBV18 with TRBJ2-7; D may be TRBD1 (5 bases). The V end was cut by 3 bases, the J end by 4 bases, with 10 bases between. The CDR3 is 13 amino acids. Germline V CDR1 and CDR2: KGHSH, LQKENI. The variable domain in full, with the rest retrieved from reference TRBV18 and TRBJ2-7, is NAGVMQNPRHLVRRRGQEARLRCSPMKGHSHVYWYRQLPEEGLKFMVYLQKENIIDESGMPKERFSAEFPKEGPSILRIQQVVRGDSAAYFCASSPASGYEQYFGPGTRLTVT.

The chain recombines TRBV25-1 with TRBJ2-7; D may correspond to TRBD1 or TRBD2 (5 bases each). Per germline, CDR1 MGHDK and CDR2 SYGVNS. The CDR3 sequence is 14 residues long. Between the trimmed V and J ends, which lost 6 bases and 5 bases, there was a span of 17 bases. CDR3 bases: TGTGCCAGCAGCGCCGGGACCCCAATCCACGAGCAGTACTTC. Residues: CASSAGTPIHEQYF.

This clone appeared once. The J gene is TRBJ1-5, the V gene TRBV6-5; D is unclear. V was cut by 6 bases and J by 5 bases, with 14 bases left in between. The V gene's germline CDR1 is MNHEY and CDR2 SVGAGI. CDR3 length: 14 residues. The CDR3 nucleotides are TGTGCCAGCAGCTACGACGCCTCAGATCAGCCCCAGCATTTT. As protein: CASSYDASDQPQHF.

As to this clone: Distinct nucleotide sequences in the sample also encode this CDR3. This chain joins TRBV5-1 and TRBJ2-1; 10 nucleotides match TRBD2. The germline gives CDR1 SGHRS, CDR2 YFSETQ. V lost 4 bases to trimming and J lost 4 bases; unmatched junction nucleotides: 5. The CDR3 extends over 15 amino acids. CDR3 DNA: TGCGCCAGCAGCCTCGGACTAGCGGATTACAATGAGCAGTTCTTC. Protein product: CASSLGLADYNEQFF. Supplemented by reference TRBV5-1 and TRBJ2-1, the full variable domain reads KAGVTQTPRYLIKTRGQQVTLSCSPISGHRSVSWYQQTPGQGLQFLFEYFSETQRNKGNFPGRFSGRQFSNSRSEMNVSTLELGDSALYLCASSLGLADYNEQFFGPGTRLTVL.

The rearrangement uses TRBV6-5 and TRBJ1-5, with unresolved D. There are 14 residues in the CDR3. V was shortened by 0 bases and J by 4 bases, with 7 bases between the two germline ends. Germline CDR1 reads MNHEY; CDR2 reads SVGAGI. Here the CDR3 reads CASSYSSRNQPQHF. CDR3 nucleotide sequence: TGTGCCAGCAGTTACTCGTCCAGGAATCAGCCCCAGCATTTT.

The V gene is TRBV7-8, the J gene TRBJ2-6; D not certain. V was shortened by 0 bases and J by 0 bases, with 21 bases between the two germline ends. The CDR3 has 21 amino acids. Germline V CDR1 and CDR2: SGHVS, FQNEAQ. The CDR3 DNA reads as TGTGCCAGCAGCTTAGCGCACGGGCAGGCTCCTTCGTACTCTGGGGCCAACGTCCTGACTTTC. Protein product: CASSLAHGQAPSYSGANVLTF.